This T cell receptor (beta chain) emerged from a study of OX40 agonist ivuxolimab in advanced cancers. Produced via immunoSEQ multiplex PCR; TCRdb's table is partial and in-frame only. The sample has about 75,000 clones; roughly 90% are singletons. CDR1 and CDR2 (germline): SGHRS, YFSETQ. The V gene end was trimmed by 7 bases and the J gene end by 6 bases; junction bases not matched to a gene: 12. This CDR3 is built from 15 residues. The receptor comes from an adult with an advanced solid tumor such as melanoma, head and neck, liver or kidney cancer. This chain uses TRBV5-1 with TRBJ2-2; 7 nucleotides match TRBD2. This material consisted of CD4+ or CD8+ T cells sorted from blood, taken in a trial of the OX40 agonist ivuxolimab. The CDR3 loop is CASEVSTSGAGELFF. For the CDR3, the DNA is TGCGCCAGCGAAGTATCTACCAGCGGGGCCGGGGAGCTGTTTTTT.